This entry features one T cell receptor beta chain sequence. Its target is not known. The V end was cut by 3 bases, the J end by 1 base, with 5 bases between. Per germline, CDR1 SGHTA and CDR2 FQGNSA. The CDR3 consists of 13 residues. These data are taken from a study of vaccination and CD4 T cells after COVID-19. Stated treatment: roughly 10-day PBMC culture with coronavirus spike peptide pools or control peptides (ViraFEST assay). Whole-study findings and limits: Median numbers of SARS-CoV-2-reactive clonotypes increased from roughly 21 to 40 (not a significant change).

Sequenced with the Oncomine TCR Beta short-read assay was DNA taken from cultured CD4+ T cells. Cultured CD4+ T cells were the source of extracted genomic DNA. TCRdb independently ran MiXCR on the PCR reads; one entry per CDR3 protein. The table includes about 7,800 distinct CDR3 sequences, roughly 58% detected once. The sequenced material came from CD4+ T cells from blood, cultured in vitro. The V and J genes are TRBV7-2 and TRBJ2-3; no reliable D call. The sequence was collected from a human donor who had recovered from COVID-19. Here the CDR3 DNA reads TGTGCCAGCAGCTTCCAGGGCACAGATACGCAGTATTTT. Its protein is CASSFQGTDTQYF.